This is a list of T cell receptor beta chains from one sample in a study of T-cell reconstitution after alpha-beta-depleted transplantation in children. MiXCR, applied by TCRdb to the PCR reads, yields one record per CDR3 protein. The sample has roughly 76,000 distinct CDR3 sequences, roughly a tenth seen once; the top ten hold about 13%. The material sequenced was PBMCs, taken before TCRalphabeta/CD19-depleted stem cell transplant. The receptors come from a boy aged 10-17 years with acute myeloid leukemia, due to receive a stem cell transplant. The CDR3 runs from the conserved cysteine through the conserved F or W. A D gene is named only where the DNA matches it firmly. Only part of the rows carry a size: once, few, many, or a class if the clone is expanded.

D gene | J gene | V gene | clone size | CDR3 protein | CDR3 DNA
TRBD1 | TRBJ2-7 | TRBV7-2 | many | CASGTQGSYEQYF | TGTGCCAGCGGAACACAGGGGTCCTACGAGCAGTACTTC
TRBD1 | TRBJ2-5 | TRBV12-3/TRBV12-4 | many | CASSLGQGETQYF | TGTGCCAGCAGTTTAGGACAGGGGGAGACCCAGTACTTC
. | TRBJ2-1 | TRBV7-8 | few | CASSLRPLGDEQFF | TGTGCCAGCAGCTTACGTCCTCTTGGGGATGAGCAGTTCTTC
. | TRBJ2-4 | TRBV28 | many | CATSTSILLAKNIQYF | TGTGCCACCTCGACCTCGATCCTACTAGCCAAAAACATTCAGTACTTC
TRBD1 | TRBJ2-1 | TRBV20-1 | many | CSADSDRGLNEQFF | TGCAGTGCCGACTCGGACAGGGGATTAAATGAGCAGTTCTTC
. | TRBJ1-5 | TRBV5-1 | many | CASSPSGDSNQPQHF | TGCGCCAGCAGCCCTTCGGGGGATAGCAATCAGCCCCAGCATTTT
TRBD2 | TRBJ2-3 | TRBV7-2 | many | CASSHRGGRMDTQYF | TGTGCCAGCAGCCATCGGGGGGGCCGAATGGATACGCAGTATTTT
. | TRBJ1-1 | TRBV7-9 | many | CASSPGFSNTEAFF | TGTGCCAGCAGCCCCGGGTTCTCGAACACTGAAGCTTTCTTT
TRBD2 | TRBJ2-1 | TRBV20-1 | many | CSARVPSGRYNEQFF | TGCAGTGCTAGAGTCCCTAGCGGGAGGTACAATGAGCAGTTCTTC
. | TRBJ2-2 | TRBV19 | . | CASAAGDTGELFF | TGTGCCAGTGCGGCCGGGGACACCGGGGAGCTGTTTTTT